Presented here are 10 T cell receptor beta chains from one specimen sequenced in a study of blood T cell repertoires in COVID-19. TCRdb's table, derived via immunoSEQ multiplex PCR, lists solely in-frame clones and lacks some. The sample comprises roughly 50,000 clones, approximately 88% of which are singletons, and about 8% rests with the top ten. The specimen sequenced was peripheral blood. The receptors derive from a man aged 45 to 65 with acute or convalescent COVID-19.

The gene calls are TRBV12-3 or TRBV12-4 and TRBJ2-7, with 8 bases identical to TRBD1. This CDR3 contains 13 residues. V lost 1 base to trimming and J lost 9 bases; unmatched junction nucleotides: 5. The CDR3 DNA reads TGTGCCAGCAGTTTAGGGACAGGGACGGGGCAGTACTTC. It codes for CASSLGTGTGQYF.

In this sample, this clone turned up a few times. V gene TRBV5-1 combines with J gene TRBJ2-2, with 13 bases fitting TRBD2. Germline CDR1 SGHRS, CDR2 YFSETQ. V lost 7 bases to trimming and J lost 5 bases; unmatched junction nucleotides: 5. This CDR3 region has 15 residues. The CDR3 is CASRLAGGLTGELFF. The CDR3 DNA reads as TGCGCCAGCCGACTAGCGGGGGGATTAACCGGGGAGCTGTTTTTT.

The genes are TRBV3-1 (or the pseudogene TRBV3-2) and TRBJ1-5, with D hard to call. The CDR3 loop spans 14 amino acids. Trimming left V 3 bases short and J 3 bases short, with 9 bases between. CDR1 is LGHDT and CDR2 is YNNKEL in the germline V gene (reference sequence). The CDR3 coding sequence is TGTGCCAGCAGCCAGGGTAGACACAATCAGCCCCAGCATTTT. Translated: CASSQGRHNQPQHF.

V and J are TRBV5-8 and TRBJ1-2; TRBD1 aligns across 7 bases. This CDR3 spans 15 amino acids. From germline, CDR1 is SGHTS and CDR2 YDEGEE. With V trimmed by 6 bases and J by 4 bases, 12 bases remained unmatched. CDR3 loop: CASNERTGHSYGYTF. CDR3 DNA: TGTGCCAGCAACGAAAGGACAGGCCACAGCTATGGCTACACCTTC. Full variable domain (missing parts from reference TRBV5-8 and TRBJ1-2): EAGVTQSPTHLIKTRGQQATLRCSPISGHTSVYWYQQALGLGLQFLLWYDEGEERNRGNFPPRFSGRQFPNYSSELNVNALELEDSALYLCASNERTGHSYGYTFGSGTRLTVV.

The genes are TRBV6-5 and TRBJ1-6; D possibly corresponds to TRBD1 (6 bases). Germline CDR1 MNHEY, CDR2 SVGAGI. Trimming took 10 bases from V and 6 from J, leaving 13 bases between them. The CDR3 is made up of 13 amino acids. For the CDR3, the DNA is TGTGCCACCGGGGGGGGCGTTAATTCACCCCTCCACTTT. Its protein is CATGGGVNSPLHF.

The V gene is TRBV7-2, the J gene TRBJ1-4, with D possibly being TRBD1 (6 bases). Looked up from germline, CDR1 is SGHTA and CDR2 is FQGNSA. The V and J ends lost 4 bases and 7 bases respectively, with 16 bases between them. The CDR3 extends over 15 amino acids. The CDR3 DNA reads TGTGCCAGCAGCTCAACAGGGAGTTCGACTGAAAAACTGTTTTTT. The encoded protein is CASSSTGSSTEKLFF.

CDR3 sequence (DNA): TGTGCCAGCTCACCTGGGACAGGGAACTCTGGGGCCAACGTCCTGACTTTC. Its protein is CASSPGTGNSGANVLTF. The genes are TRBV18 and TRBJ2-6; 9 nucleotides match TRBD1. After removal of 3 bases from V and 0 bases from J, the junction contained 3 bases not matched to a gene. Looked up from germline, CDR1 is KGHSH and CDR2 is LQKENI. CDR3 length: 17 residues.

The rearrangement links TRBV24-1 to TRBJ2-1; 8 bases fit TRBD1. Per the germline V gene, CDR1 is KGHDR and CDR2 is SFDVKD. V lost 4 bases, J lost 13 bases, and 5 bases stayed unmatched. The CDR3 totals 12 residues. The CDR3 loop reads CATSESRGHQFF. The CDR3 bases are TGTGCCACCAGTGAGAGCAGGGGGCATCAGTTCTTC.

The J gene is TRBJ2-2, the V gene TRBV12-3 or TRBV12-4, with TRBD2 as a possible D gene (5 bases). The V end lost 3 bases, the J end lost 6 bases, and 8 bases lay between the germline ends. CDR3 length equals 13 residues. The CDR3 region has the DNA TGTGCCAGCAGTTTCTCGGGGTCCGGGGAGCTGTTTTTT. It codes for CASSFSGSGELFF.

CDR3 region: CASSPRPKGLSPLHF. The CDR3 DNA sequence: TGTGCCAGCAGCCCCCGCCCTAAGGGGCTTTCACCCCTCCACTTT. V gene TRBV14 combines with J gene TRBJ1-6, with D possibly being TRBD1 (5 bases). V was clipped by 4 bases and J by 9 bases, with 16 bases between them. The CDR3 runs to 15 residues. CDR1 and CDR2 from the germline V gene are SGHDN and FVKESK.